What follows are 32 T cell receptor beta chains derived from one specimen sequenced in a study of blood T cells in healthy people across ages. It was with a sample-barcoded 5' primer and a J-beta primer mix that a second PCR of about 6 to 12 cycles was run. Via MiXCR, TCRdb re-called the 5' RACE reads, giving one row per CDR3 protein. The data hold around 500,000 distinct CDR3 sequences, with 40% to 55% observed a single time. The sample consisted of blood. Every receptor here comes from a man at least 80 years old in good health.

J is TRBJ2-6 and V is TRBV28, with TRBD1 matching 7 bases. V shed 8 bases, J shed 4 bases, and the junction held 11 bases outside the gene matches. Germline loops: CDR1 MDHEN, CDR2 SYDVKM. The CDR3 covers 16 residues. CDR3 in DNA: TGTGCCAGCCATACCACAGGGGCAGCAGGGGCCAACGTCCTGACTTTC. Translated: CASHTTGAAGANVLTF. The variable domain in full, completed from reference TRBV28 and TRBJ2-6, reads DVKVTQSSRYLVKRTGEKVFLECVQDMDHENMFWYRQDPGLGLRLIYFSYDVKMKEKGDIPEGYSVSREKKERFSLILESASTNQTSMYLCASHTTGAAGANVLTFGAGSRLTVL.

On this clonotype: The germline gene is not matched at one end of the junction; a read error may be the cause. V and J are TRBV7-7 and TRBJ2-1; D unclear. Germline V CDR1 and CDR2: SSHAT, FNYEAQ (reference sequence). The CDR3 sequence is 18 residues long. CDR3 coding DNA: TGTGCTAGCAGCCTCCTTCAGACCGACACCCGTATAGTAAATGAGCAGTTCTTC. It encodes CASSLLQTDTRIVNEQFF.

The rearrangement joins TRBV20-1 to TRBJ2-7; the match to TRBD1 covers 8 bases. Per the germline V gene, CDR1 is DFQATT and CDR2 is SNEGSKA (reference sequence). This CDR3 region has 15 residues. J gave up 1 base and V 3 bases, and 8 bases lay outside the gene matches. The CDR3 DNA sequence: TGCAGTGCTAGTGCCCTGGGACAGGAATCCTACGAGCAGTACTTC. It yields the protein CSASALGQESYEQYF.

In its sample, this clonotype was seen a few times. The rearrangement links TRBV20-1 to TRBJ2-1; D call uncertain. Looked up from germline, CDR1 is DFQATT and CDR2 is SNEGSKA (reference sequence). The CDR3 spans 13 residues. The V gene lost 5 bases and the J gene lost 1 base, with 9 bases spanning the gap. CDR3 sequence: CSADGQSYNEQFF. CDR3 bases: TGCAGTGCTGACGGGCAGTCCTACAATGAGCAGTTCTTC.

This clonotype was recorded at least ten times. V is TRBV7-9 and J is TRBJ1-2; the D gene is possibly TRBD1 (6 bases). The CDR3 has 16 amino acids. V lost 6 bases and J 3 bases, leaving 20 bases between the germline ends. Per the germline V gene, CDR1 is SEHNR and CDR2 is FQNEAQ (reference sequence). The CDR3 DNA reads as TGTGCCAGCAGTACCACTTTGGGGGCAGACTACTATGGCTACACCTTC. Translated, it gives CASSTTLGADYYGYTF. The full variable domain, in which reference TRBV7-9 and TRBJ1-2 provide the parts outside the CDR3, is DTGVSQNPRHKITKRGQNVTFRCDPISEHNRLYWYRQTLGQGPEFLTYFQNEAQLEKSRLLSDRFSAERPKGSFSTLEIQRTEQGDSAMYLCASSTTLGADYYGYTFGSGTRLTVV.

The V gene is TRBV5-5, the J gene TRBJ2-5, with 9 bases fitting TRBD1. TRBJ2-7 matches the DNA end more closely, so the J call is doubtful. Germline V gives CDR1 SGHKS, CDR2 YYEKEE (reference sequence). CDR3 length: 14 amino acids. CDR3 nucleotides: TGTGCCAGCAGCCGGGACAGGGCCCGTGGCGAGCAGTACTTC. Protein product: CASSRDRARGEQYF.

This clonotype was observed once. The chain combines TRBV28 with TRBJ2-5; maybe TRBD2 (6 bases). With the DNA end fitting TRBJ2-7 better, the J assignment may be wrong. The CDR3 is 14 amino acids. CDR1 is MDHEN and CDR2 is SYDVKM in the germline V gene. CDR3 amino acids: CASNSPGLSYEQYF. CDR3 nucleotide sequence: TGTGCCAGCAATTCCCCGGGACTTTCATACGAGCAGTACTTC.

The sample holds a few counts of this clonotype. The chain couples TRBV7-2 to TRBJ1-2; D gene unclear. The CDR3 runs to 14 residues. Trimming removed 4 bases at V and 5 bases at J, with 14 bases between. The germline V gene encodes CDR1 SGHTA and CDR2 FQGNSA. This CDR3 reads CASSSADGYYGYTF. The CDR3 DNA reads as TGTGCCAGCAGCTCCGCAGATGGTTATTATGGCTACACCTTC.

The J gene is TRBJ1-5, the V gene TRBV7-6; 7 bases are shared with TRBD1. Germline assignment: CDR1 SGHVS and CDR2 FNYEAQ. Trimming at V came to 5 bases and at J to 3 bases, leaving 4 bases not matched to a gene. The CDR3 is 14 amino acids. Here the CDR3 DNA reads TGTGCCAGCAGCGCCGGGACAGACAATCAGCCCCAGCATTTT. It codes for CASSAGTDNQPQHF.

The CDR3 sequence is CATARQGGTGELFF. Here the CDR3 DNA reads TGTGCCACCGCCCGGCAGGGGGGAACCGGGGAGCTGTTTTTT. The rearrangement uses TRBV24-1 and TRBJ2-2; TRBD1 might be the D (7 bases). The ends were cut back, 9 bases at V and 5 bases at J, with 15 bases in the middle. The CDR3 spans 14 residues. CDR1 is KGHDR and CDR2 is SFDVKD in the germline V gene.

The chain's CDR3 is CASSLEGTSGTQETQYF. For the CDR3, the DNA is TGCGCCAGCAGCTTGGAGGGGACTAGCGGTACACAAGAGACCCAGTACTTC. V and J are TRBV5-1 and TRBJ2-5; TRBD2 aligns across 11 bases. This CDR3 region has 17 residues. The germline gives CDR1 SGHRS, CDR2 YFSETQ. J gave up 2 bases and V 0 bases, and 6 bases lay outside the gene matches.

The chain joins TRBV5-5 to TRBJ2-1; D is possibly TRBD1 (6 bases). The CDR3 has 16 residues. The germline V gene encodes CDR1 SGHKS and CDR2 YYEKEE (reference sequence). Deletions cut 1 base from V and 7 bases from J, with 18 bases between. CDR3 loop: CASSLFRGDIRNEQFF. The CDR3 DNA is TGTGCCAGCAGCTTGTTCAGGGGAGATATAAGGAATGAGCAGTTCTTC.

V and J are TRBV5-1 and TRBJ2-7; D call uncertain. V shed 3 bases and J shed 7 bases, with 14 bases lying between them. Germline CDR1 SGHRS, CDR2 YFSETQ. The CDR3 spans 13 residues. The chain's CDR3 is CASSSPTEWEQYF. CDR3 in DNA: TGCGCCAGCAGCTCTCCGACGGAGTGGGAGCAGTACTTC.

The gene calls are TRBV11-2 and TRBJ2-1; the match to TRBD2 covers 7 bases. This CDR3 spans 15 amino acids. Germline CDR1 is SGHAT and CDR2 is FQNNGV. V lost 3 bases to trimming and J lost 2 bases; unmatched junction nucleotides: 4. The CDR3 sequence is CASSFAGVPYNEQFF. CDR3 bases: TGTGCCAGCAGCTTTGCGGGAGTCCCCTACAATGAGCAGTTCTTC.

This clonotype has at least ten counts. The CDR3 bases are TGTGCCAGCAGTTACAATAGCGGGGCAGGCTACGAGCAGTACTTC. This gives the protein CASSYNSGAGYEQYF. This chain connects TRBV6-6 to TRBJ2-7; 8 positions match TRBD2. The CDR3 runs to 15 residues. The V and J ends lost 2 bases and 3 bases, in that order; junction bases with no gene match: 6. Germline CDR1 is MNHNY and CDR2 is SVGAGI (reference sequence).

The rearrangement links TRBV20-1 to TRBJ2-7, with 11 bases that match TRBD1. The CDR3 is 14 amino acids. With V trimmed by 4 bases and J by 0 bases, 2 bases remained unmatched. Looked up from germline, CDR1 is DFQATT and CDR2 is SNEGSKA (reference sequence). The CDR3 nucleotides are TGCAGTGCTACTGGACAGGGGGCCTCCTACGAGCAGTACTTC. Translation gives CSATGQGASYEQYF.

This clonotype was seen only a few times. The chain carries TRBV7-3 and TRBJ1-1; possible D gene TRBD1, 5 bases. This CDR3 has 15 amino acids. Trimming stripped 2 bases from V and 4 bases from J, with 14 bases between. CDR1 and CDR2 from the germline V gene are SGHTA and FQGTGA. CDR3 sequence (DNA): TGTGCCAGCAGCTTAGTGGCGGGGGGGGGCACTGAAGCTTTCTTT. It is translated as CASSLVAGGGTEAFF.

V and J are TRBV7-2 and TRBJ2-3, with D perhaps matching TRBD2 (6 bases). V was pared by 1 base and J by 4 bases, with 15 bases between. CDR3 length: 16 amino acids. Germline V lookup: CDR1 SGHTA, CDR2 FQGNSA. CDR3 sequence: CASSLGTIGVADTQYF. CDR3 coding DNA: TGTGCCAGCAGCTTAGGGACTATCGGGGTAGCAGATACGCAGTATTTT.

The V gene is TRBV11-2, the J gene TRBJ2-3; 7 positions match TRBD2. The CDR3 loop spans 14 amino acids. The germline gives CDR1 SGHAT, CDR2 FQNNGV. The J segment lost 8 bases and the V segment lost 5 bases, leaving 10 bases of the junction unmatched. Here the CDR3 DNA reads TGTGCCAGCAGCCCGGGGGAGGGTTCGGCTACGCAGTATTTT. Amino acid sequence: CASSPGEGSATQYF.

In nucleotides, the CDR3 is TGTGCCAGCAGTTACTTCGGAGGGTCCGTGGGAGCTTTCTTT. Protein sequence: CASSYFGGSVGAFF. The rearrangement joins TRBV6-2 or TRBV6-3 to TRBJ1-1; D unresolved. Germline assignment: CDR1 MNHEY and CDR2 SVGEGT. The CDR3 runs to 14 residues. V lost 1 base and J 10 bases, leaving 16 bases between the germline ends.

The V call is TRBV7-6, the J call TRBJ2-7; D is perhaps TRBD2 (5 bases). The CDR3 is 14 residues long. The V end was cut by 5 bases, the J end by 4 bases, with 15 bases between. Germline V CDR1 and CDR2: SGHVS, FNYEAQ. Written as DNA, the CDR3 is TGTGCCAGCAGCCCGGAGGTCGAAACGTACGAGCAGTACTTC. It specifies CASSPEVETYEQYF.

In its sample, this clonotype was seen a few times. The V call is TRBV9, the J call TRBJ2-3, with unresolved D. The CDR3 has 14 amino acids. V was cut by 0 bases and J by 1 base, with 6 bases left in between. CDR1 SGDLS and CDR2 YYNGEE come from the germline V gene. DNA for the CDR3: TGTGCCAGCAGCGTAGCGCCCGGCACAGATACGCAGTATTTT. This sequence encodes CASSVAPGTDTQYF.

The sample holds a few counts of this clonotype. This chain connects TRBV29-1 to TRBJ2-2; tentatively, D is TRBD2 (6 bases). Trimming removed 6 bases at V and 4 bases at J, with 9 bases between. Germline V lookup: CDR1 SQVTM, CDR2 ANQGSEA. This CDR3 region has 12 residues. CDR3 sequence reads: CSVEGSTGELFF. CDR3 sequence (DNA): TGCAGCGTGGAGGGGAGCACCGGGGAGCTGTTTTTT.

The chain joins TRBV2 to TRBJ2-1, with unresolved D. V shed 4 bases and J shed 3 bases, with 10 bases lying between them. The V gene's germline CDR1 is SNHLY and CDR2 FYNNEI. The CDR3 loop spans 14 amino acids. CDR3: CASSGLARYNEQFF. The CDR3 region has the DNA TGTGCCAGCAGTGGATTAGCCCGCTACAATGAGCAGTTCTTC.

This clonotype was counted between two and nine times. This chain links TRBV3-1 with TRBJ2-3; 13 positions match TRBD2. This CDR3 contains 18 residues. CDR1 is LGHDT and CDR2 is YNNKEL in the germline V gene (reference sequence). V lost 4 bases and J lost 4; bases outside the gene matches: 11. CDR3 sequence (DNA): TGTGCCAGCAGCCTCTACCGGACTAGCGGGGGTGGGGCAGATACGCAGTATTTT. Its translation is CASSLYRTSGGGADTQYF.

This clonotype was found a few times. The chain recombines TRBV4-1 with TRBJ2-1; 8 positions match TRBD2. Germline V CDR1 and CDR2: MGHRA, YSYEKL. With 4 bases clipped from V and 6 bases from J, the junction kept 14 bases outside the gene matches. The CDR3 is 17 amino acids. CDR3 in DNA: TGCGCCAGCAGCCTCAAGAATATCGGGGGGGGCGTCAATGAGCAGTTCTTC. It codes for CASSLKNIGGGVNEQFF.

The rearrangement joins TRBV6-2 or TRBV6-3 to TRBJ2-1; D may be TRBD1 or TRBD2 (5 bases each). CDR3 length equals 17 residues. Germline CDR1 reads MNHEY; CDR2 reads SVGEGT. Trimming shortened V by 3 bases and J by 4 bases, and 19 bases separated the two germline ends. The CDR3 DNA reads as TGTGCCAGCAGTTATAGACTGGGACCGCAGCCATACAATGAGCAGTTCTTC. Amino acids: CASSYRLGPQPYNEQFF.

This clonotype showed up just a few times. The DNA of the CDR3 is TGCGCCAGCAGCCGAGATCCGGGACAGAACACAGATACGCAGTATTTT. Translating gives CASSRDPGQNTDTQYF. J is TRBJ2-3 and V is TRBV5-1; 7 nucleotides agree with TRBD1. J lost 2 bases, V lost 4 bases, and 10 bases had no gene match. The CDR3 is made up of 16 amino acids. Germline V gene sequence: CDR1 SGHRS, CDR2 YFSETQ.

This clonotype was recorded at least ten times. The rearrangement uses TRBV12-3 or TRBV12-4 and TRBJ2-1; 9 bases line up with TRBD2. J gave up 5 bases and V 1 base, and 3 bases lay outside the gene matches. The CDR3 totals 15 residues. CDR3 DNA sequence: TGTGCCAGCAGTTTAGAGCGGGGGGCCCACAATGAGCAGTTCTTC. Protein product: CASSLERGAHNEQFF.

As to this clonotype: One end of the junction is discordant with germline, which a read error may explain. The chain carries TRBV9 and TRBJ1-5; no firm D call. The CDR3 is 15 amino acids. Germline loops: CDR1 SGDLS, CDR2 YYNGEE. CDR3 nucleotide sequence: TGTGCCAGCAGCGTACATGGATCAAGCAATCAGCCCCGGCATTTT. Translated, it gives CASSVHGSSNQPRHF.

The rearrangement joins TRBV7-2 to TRBJ2-1; TRBD1 matches at 7 bases. This CDR3 has 13 amino acids. Per germline, CDR1 SGHTA and CDR2 FQGNSA. V shed 8 bases and J 6 bases; nucleotides not matched to a gene: 7. The CDR3 here is CASGTAVGNEQFF. CDR3 DNA: TGTGCCAGCGGGACAGCCGTCGGCAATGAGCAGTTCTTC.

A remark on this clonotype: Sequence at one end of the junction differs from germline and may be a read error. V and J are TRBV6-5 and TRBJ2-3; TRBD1 or TRBD2 may be the D gene (6 bases each). The germline gives CDR1 MNHEY, CDR2 SVGAGI. The CDR3 consists of 18 residues. CDR3 DNA: TGTGCCAGCAGTTACCGACCCCCGGGGGCAGGGGTTATAGATATGCAGTATTTT. Encoded protein: CASSYRPPGAGVIDMQYF.